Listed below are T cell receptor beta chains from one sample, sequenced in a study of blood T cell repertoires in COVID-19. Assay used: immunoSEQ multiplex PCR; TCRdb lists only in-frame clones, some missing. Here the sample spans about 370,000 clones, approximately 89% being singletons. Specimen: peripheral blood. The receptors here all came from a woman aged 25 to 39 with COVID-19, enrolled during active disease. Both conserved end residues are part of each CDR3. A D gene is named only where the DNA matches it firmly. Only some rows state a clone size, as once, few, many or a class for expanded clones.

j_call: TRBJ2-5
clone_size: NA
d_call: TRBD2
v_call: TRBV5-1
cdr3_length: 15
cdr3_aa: CASSLNSGNQETQYF
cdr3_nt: TGCGCCAGCAGCTTGAATAGCGGGAACCAAGAGACCCAGTACTTC

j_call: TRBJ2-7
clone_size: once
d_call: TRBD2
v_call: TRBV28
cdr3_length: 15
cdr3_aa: CTTSGRGSFKGEQYF
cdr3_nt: TGTACTACATCCGGCCGCGGGAGTTTTAAAGGCGAGCAGTACTTC

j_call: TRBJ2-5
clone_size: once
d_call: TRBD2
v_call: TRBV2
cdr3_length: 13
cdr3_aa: CASSEERGGTQYF
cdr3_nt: TGTGCCAGCAGTGAAGAGCGGGGAGGGACCCAGTACTTC

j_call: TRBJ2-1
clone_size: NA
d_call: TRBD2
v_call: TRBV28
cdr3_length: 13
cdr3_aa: CATSQREYNEQFF
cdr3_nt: TGTGCGACATCCCAGCGGGAGTACAATGAGCAGTTCTTC

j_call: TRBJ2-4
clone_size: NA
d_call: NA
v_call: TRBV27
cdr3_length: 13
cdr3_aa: CASNHSSGSIQYF
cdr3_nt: TGTGCCAGCAACCATTCGTCGGGGAGCATTCAGTACTTC

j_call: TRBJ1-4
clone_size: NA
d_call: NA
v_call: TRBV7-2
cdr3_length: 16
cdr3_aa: CASSLGWAGRREKLFF
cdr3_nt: TGTGCCAGCAGCTTAGGTTGGGCAGGGCGTCGGGAAAAACTGTTTTTT

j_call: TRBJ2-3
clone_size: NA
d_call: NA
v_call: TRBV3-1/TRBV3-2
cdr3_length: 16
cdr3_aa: CASSQGLGSGTDTQYF
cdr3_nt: TGTGCCAGCAGCCAAGGGCTCGGGAGCGGCACAGATACGCAGTATTTT

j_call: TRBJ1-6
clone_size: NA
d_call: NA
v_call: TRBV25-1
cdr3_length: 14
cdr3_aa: CASSELGRQVPLHF
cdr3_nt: TGTGCCAGCAGTGAATTGGGGCGACAGGTCCCCCTCCACTTT

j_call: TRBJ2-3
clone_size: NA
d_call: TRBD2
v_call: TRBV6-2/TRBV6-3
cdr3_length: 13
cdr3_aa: CASSYSGLAGQYF
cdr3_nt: TGTGCCAGCAGTTACTCCGGACTAGCGGGGCAGTATTTT

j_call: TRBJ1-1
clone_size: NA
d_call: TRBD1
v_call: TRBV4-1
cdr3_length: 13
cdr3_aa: CASRTGGNTEAFF
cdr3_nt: TGCGCCAGTCGGACAGGGGGGAACACTGAAGCTTTCTTT

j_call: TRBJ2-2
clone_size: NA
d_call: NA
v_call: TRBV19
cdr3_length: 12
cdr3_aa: CASTPLTGELFF
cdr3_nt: TGTGCCAGTACCCCGTTGACCGGGGAGCTGTTTTTT

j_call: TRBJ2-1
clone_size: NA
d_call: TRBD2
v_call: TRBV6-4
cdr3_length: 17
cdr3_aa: CASRQTSGRVGYNEQFF
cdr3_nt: TGTGCCAGCAGACAGACTAGCGGGAGGGTAGGCTACAATGAGCAGTTCTTC

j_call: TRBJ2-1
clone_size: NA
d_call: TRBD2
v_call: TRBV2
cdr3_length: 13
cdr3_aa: CASPPGGSNEQFF
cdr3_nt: TGTGCCAGCCCCCCCGGCGGGAGCAATGAGCAGTTCTTC

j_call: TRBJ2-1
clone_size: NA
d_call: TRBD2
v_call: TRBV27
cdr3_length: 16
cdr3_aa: CASSFSSGSSYNEQFF
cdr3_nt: TGTGCCAGCAGTTTCTCCAGCGGGAGCTCCTACAATGAGCAGTTCTTC

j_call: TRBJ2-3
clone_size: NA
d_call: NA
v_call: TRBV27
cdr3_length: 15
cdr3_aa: CASSFGPGKPDTQYF
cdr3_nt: TGTGCCAGCAGTTTTGGGCCTGGCAAGCCAGATACGCAGTATTTT

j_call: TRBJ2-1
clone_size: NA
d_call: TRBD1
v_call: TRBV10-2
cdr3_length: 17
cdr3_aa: CASSPRQGLGVVYEQFF
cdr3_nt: TGCGCCAGCAGTCCGAGACAGGGCCTGGGAGTAGTGTATGAGCAGTTCTTC

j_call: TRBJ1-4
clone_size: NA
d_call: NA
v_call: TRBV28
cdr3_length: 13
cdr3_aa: CASRRQFNEKLFF
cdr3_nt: TGTGCCAGCAGAAGACAGTTTAATGAAAAACTGTTTTTT

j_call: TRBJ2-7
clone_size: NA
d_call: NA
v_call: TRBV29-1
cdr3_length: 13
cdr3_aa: CSAGPQGASEQYF
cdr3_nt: TGCAGCGCTGGACCACAGGGTGCCAGCGAGCAGTACTTC

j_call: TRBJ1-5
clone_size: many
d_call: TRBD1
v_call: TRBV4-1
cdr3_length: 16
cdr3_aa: CASSQGDRGEVQPQHF
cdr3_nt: TGCGCCAGCAGCCAAGGAGACAGGGGGGAGGTTCAGCCCCAGCATTTT

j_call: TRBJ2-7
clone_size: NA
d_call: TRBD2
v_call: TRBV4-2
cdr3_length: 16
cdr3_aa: CASSPLAGTHSYEQYF
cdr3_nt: TGTGCCAGCAGCCCGTTAGCGGGGACCCATTCCTACGAGCAGTACTTC

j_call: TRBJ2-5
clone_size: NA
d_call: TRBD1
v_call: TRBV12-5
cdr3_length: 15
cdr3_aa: CASGLGAGGAETQYF
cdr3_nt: TGTGCTAGTGGTTTGGGGGCAGGGGGCGCGGAGACCCAGTACTTC

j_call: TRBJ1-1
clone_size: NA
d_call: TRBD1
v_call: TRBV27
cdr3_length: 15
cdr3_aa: CASSLVGTGRTEAFF
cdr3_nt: TGTGCCAGCAGTTTAGTAGGGACAGGGAGGACTGAAGCTTTCTTT

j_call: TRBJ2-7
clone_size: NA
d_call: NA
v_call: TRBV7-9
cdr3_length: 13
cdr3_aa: CASSMTGGPEQYF
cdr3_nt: TGTGCCAGCAGCATGACTGGAGGGCCCGAGCAGTACTTC

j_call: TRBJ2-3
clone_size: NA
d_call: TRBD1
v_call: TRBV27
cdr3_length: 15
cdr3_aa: CASSPGQGWTDTQYF
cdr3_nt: TGTGCCAGCAGTCCAGGACAGGGGTGGACAGATACGCAGTATTTT

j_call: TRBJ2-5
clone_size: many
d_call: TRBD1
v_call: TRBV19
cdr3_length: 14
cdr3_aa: CASRPQGLTETQYF
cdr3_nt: TGTGCCAGTAGGCCACAGGGGTTGACAGAGACCCAGTACTTC

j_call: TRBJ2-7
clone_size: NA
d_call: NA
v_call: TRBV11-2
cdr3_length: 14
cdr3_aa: CASSPGPASDEQYF
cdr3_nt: TGTGCCAGCAGCCCGGGGCCGGCTAGCGACGAGCAGTACTTC

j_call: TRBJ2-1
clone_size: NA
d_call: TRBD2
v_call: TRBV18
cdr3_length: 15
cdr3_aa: CASSLQLAGYNEQFF
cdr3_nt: TGTGCCAGCTCCCTCCAACTAGCGGGGTACAATGAGCAGTTCTTC

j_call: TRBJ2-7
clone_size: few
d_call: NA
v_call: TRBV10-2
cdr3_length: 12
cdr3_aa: CASTGQSYEQYF
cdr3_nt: TGCGCCAGCACCGGACAGTCCTACGAGCAGTACTTC

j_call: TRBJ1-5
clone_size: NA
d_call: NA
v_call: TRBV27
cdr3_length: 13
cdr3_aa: CASSWSRDQPQHF
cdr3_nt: TGTGCCAGCAGTTGGTCTCGGGATCAGCCCCAGCATTTT

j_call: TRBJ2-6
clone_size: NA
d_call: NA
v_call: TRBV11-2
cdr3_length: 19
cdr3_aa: CASSSQVGGRSSGANVLTF
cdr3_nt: TGTGCCAGCAGCTCCCAGGTAGGGGGAAGGAGCTCTGGGGCCAACGTCCTGACTTTC

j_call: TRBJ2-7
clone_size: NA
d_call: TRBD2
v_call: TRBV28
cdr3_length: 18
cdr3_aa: CASSFLGLAGEASYEQYF
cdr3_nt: TGTGCCAGCAGTTTTTTGGGACTAGCGGGGGAGGCATCCTACGAGCAGTACTTC

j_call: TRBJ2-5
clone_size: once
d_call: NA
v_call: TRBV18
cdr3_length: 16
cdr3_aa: CASSPRQALVVETQYF
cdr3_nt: TGTGCCAGCTCACCACGGCAGGCCCTCGTAGTGGAGACCCAGTACTTC

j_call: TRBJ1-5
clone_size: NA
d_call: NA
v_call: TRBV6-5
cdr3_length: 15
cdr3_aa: CASSLTPGPNQPQHF
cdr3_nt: TGTGCCAGCAGTCTTACCCCAGGTCCTAATCAGCCCCAGCATTTT

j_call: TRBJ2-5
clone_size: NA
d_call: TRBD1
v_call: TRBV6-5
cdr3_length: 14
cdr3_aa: CASRRDRWRETQYF
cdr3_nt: TGTGCCAGCAGAAGGGACAGGTGGAGAGAGACCCAGTACTTC

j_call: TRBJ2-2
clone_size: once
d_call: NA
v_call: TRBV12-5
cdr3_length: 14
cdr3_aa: CASGLVGTTGELFF
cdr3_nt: TGTGCTAGTGGTTTGGTAGGGACTACCGGGGAGCTGTTTTTT

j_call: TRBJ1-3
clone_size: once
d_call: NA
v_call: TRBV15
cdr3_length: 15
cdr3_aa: CATSRAGETGNTIYF
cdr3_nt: TGTGCCACCAGCAGAGCAGGGGAGACTGGAAACACCATATATTTT

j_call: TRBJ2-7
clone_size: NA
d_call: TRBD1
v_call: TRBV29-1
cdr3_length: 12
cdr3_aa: CSGRTGSAEQYF
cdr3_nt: TGCAGCGGCCGGACAGGGAGTGCCGAGCAGTACTTC

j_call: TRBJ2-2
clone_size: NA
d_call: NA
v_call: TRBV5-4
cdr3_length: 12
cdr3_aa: CASSVRAGELFF
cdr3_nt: TGTGCCAGCAGCGTCAGGGCCGGGGAGCTGTTTTTT

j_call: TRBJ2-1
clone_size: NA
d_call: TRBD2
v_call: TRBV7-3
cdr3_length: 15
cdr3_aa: CASSPTSGPGDEQFF
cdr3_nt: TGTGCCAGCAGCCCGACTAGCGGACCGGGAGATGAGCAGTTCTTC

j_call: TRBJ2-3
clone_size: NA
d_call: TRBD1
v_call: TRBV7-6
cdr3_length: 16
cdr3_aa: CASSLGTGGLTDTQYF
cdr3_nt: TGTGCCAGCAGCTTGGGGACAGGGGGCCTCACAGATACGCAGTATTTT

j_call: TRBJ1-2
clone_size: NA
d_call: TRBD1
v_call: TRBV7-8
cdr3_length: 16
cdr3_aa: CASSPERQGAIYGYTF
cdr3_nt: TGTGCCAGCAGCCCGGAAAGACAGGGGGCAATTTATGGCTACACCTTC

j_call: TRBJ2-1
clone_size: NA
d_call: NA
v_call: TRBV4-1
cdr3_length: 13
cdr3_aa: CASSQELRDEQFF
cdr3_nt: TGCGCCAGCAGCCAAGAACTGAGGGATGAGCAGTTCTTC

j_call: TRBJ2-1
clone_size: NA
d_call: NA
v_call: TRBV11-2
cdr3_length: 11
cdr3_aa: CASSYSGEQFF
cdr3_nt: TGTGCCAGCAGCTATTCAGGGGAGCAGTTCTTC

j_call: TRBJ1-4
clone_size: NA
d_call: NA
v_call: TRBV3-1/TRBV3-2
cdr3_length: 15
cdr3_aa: CASSRYSDDNEKLFF
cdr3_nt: TGTGCCAGCAGTCGCTACAGTGACGATAATGAAAAACTGTTTTTT

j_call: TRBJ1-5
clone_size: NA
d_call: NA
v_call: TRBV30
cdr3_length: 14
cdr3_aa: CAWTPGGVNQPQHF
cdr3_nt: TGTGCCTGGACCCCGGGGGGGGTCAATCAGCCCCAGCATTTT

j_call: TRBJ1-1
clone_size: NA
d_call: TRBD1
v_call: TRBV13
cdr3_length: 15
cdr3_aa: CASRGGQGAGTEAFF
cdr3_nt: TGTGCCAGCAGGGGCGGACAGGGGGCTGGCACTGAAGCTTTCTTT

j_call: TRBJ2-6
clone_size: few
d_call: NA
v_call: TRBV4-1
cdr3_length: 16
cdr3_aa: CASSQGGGVWANVLTF
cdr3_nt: TGCGCCAGCAGCCAAGGGGGGGGCGTCTGGGCCAACGTCCTGACTTTC

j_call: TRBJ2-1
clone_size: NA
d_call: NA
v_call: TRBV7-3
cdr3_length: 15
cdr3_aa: CASSLKSSFVDEQFF
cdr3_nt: TGTGCCAGCAGCTTAAAATCTAGTTTCGTCGATGAGCAGTTCTTC

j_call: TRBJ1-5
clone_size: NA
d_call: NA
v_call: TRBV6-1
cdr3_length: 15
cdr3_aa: CASRLRQDSNQPQHF
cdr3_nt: TGTGCCAGCAGGCTTCGACAGGATAGCAATCAGCCCCAGCATTTT